This record looks at one T cell receptor (beta chain) sequence and its context. There is no known antigen for this receptor. Per-base qualities were not stored, and no clone one base away is much larger. This specimen comes from a study of PD-1 blockade in classical Hodgkin lymphoma (dated by TCRdb to the early 2020s). About the study as a whole: Nivolumab dosing was 3 mg/kg intravenously every 2 weeks, continuing until either disease progression or unacceptable toxicity. The study used TCR beta sequencing and CyTOF to define a peripheral blood immune signature of response to PD-1 blockade in classical Hodgkin lymphoma.

Genomic DNA was isolated using the Qiagen DNeasy kit from unsorted PBMCs as well as from negatively selected CD4+ and CD8+ fractions. Amplification of TCR beta CDR3 regions was done by immunoSEQ multiplex PCR with primers that anneal to V and J segments. A synthetic immune receptor repertoire was used to minimize amplification bias, and any remaining bias was removed computationally after sequencing. The original pipeline was this. Custom Python scripts were used to quantify repertoire diversity as the Shannon entropy index. Unsorted, CD4+ and CD8+ repertoires were analyzed separately, except in combined analyses where CD4+ and CD8+ sequences were merged in silico. A clone was considered expanded if an increase in frequency of at least 2-fold after treatment relative to C1D1 was found, and a pseudocount of 0.5 was applied to clones undetected at baseline. Clones with 0 or 1 copy at C1D1 were defined as singleton clones, while clones with 2 or more copies were defined as non-singleton clones. Clones expanded in unsorted samples were labelled as CD4+, CD8+ or unknown by matching protein sequences in sorted samples from the same patient. Diversity changes from C1D1 to C4D1 were tested in paired samples using Wilcoxon tests. Held by TCRdb, this immuneACCESS table contains in-frame sequences only and omits some clones. Under half of the omission traces to an unresolved V gene where checked; the cause of the rest is unknown. The V and J calls and the clone size are those of that table, but D and trimming were determined from the DNA. This sample lists under 60,000 clones; approximately 70% were detected once. The ten largest clones capture roughly 11% of the sample.

The time point tag for this specimen amounts to: cycle 1 day 1 (C1D1), immediately before nivolumab initiation. All trial patients had relapsed after autologous stem cell transplantation, with cohorts A, B and C differing in prior brentuximab vedotin exposure. The trial cohort was composed of over 50 patients with relapsed/refractory classical Hodgkin lymphoma, for whom complete response, partial response or progressive disease was recorded as best overall response. Single-agent nivolumab was administered to trial patients in the multi-cohort phase II CheckMate 205 trial. An independent review committee assessed best overall response by applying the 2007 International Working Group response criteria. Trial PBMCs were collected just before the start of nivolumab (C1D1) and during therapy at cycle 2 day 1 and cycle 4 day 1. Peripheral blood was collected in 8 mL Vacutainer Cell Preparation Tubes, from which PBMCs were isolated by centrifugation and then cryopreserved.

The germline V gene (reference sequence) yields WNHNN for CDR1 and SYGVQD for CDR2. Counted from cysteine to phenylalanine, this CDR3 has 15 amino acids. The read is trimmed to its CDR3 DNA, 45 bases read in frame from base 1. V and J lose 2 bases and 7 bases, and a span of 15 bases separates them. Study-wide findings and limitations: Patients starting nivolumab less than 1 year after ASCT had lower diversity and were excluded from later analyses to avoid confounding by immune reconstitution. A significant rise by C4D1 was seen in CD4+ but not CD8+ TCR diversity (p=0.0027 vs p=0.16), with the rise being most apparent in complete responders (p=0.02). Baseline TCR diversity was reported as lower in newly diagnosed patients than in healthy donors, and lower still in relapsed/refractory patients. Trial patients with a complete response had baseline diversity similar to that of newly diagnosed patients, while partial responders and progressors had significantly lower diversity. The study was restricted to a single clinical trial cohort, and the causes of repertoire differences, possibly disease activity or prior therapy, were left undefined.

The rearrangement combines TRBV10-1 with TRBJ2-1, with the D gene not clear enough to name. The sequences come from peripheral blood mononuclear cells (PBMCs), collected at baseline. The receptor comes from a human donor with classical Hodgkin lymphoma. This receptor has the CDR3 CASSERPVYGNEQFF. The nucleotide sequence is given as TGCGCCAGCAGTGAGAGACCCGTATATGGGAATGAGCAGTTCTTC.